This TCR beta chain was sequenced in a study of T cell clonotyping in hematopoietic cell transplantation. The CDR3 totals 15 residues. V trimming: 4 bases; J trimming: 4 bases; junction bases outside the gene matches: 9. Germline V gene lookup returns CDR1 SGHTA and CDR2 FQGNSA. Study-level findings and limits: Without cell sorting, CD4 versus CD8 contributions remain unresolved. After transplant, recipient diversity fell while pathologically expanded clonotypes grew through day 180.

Some clones are missing from TCRdb's copy, which holds only in-frame ones; the method was immunoSEQ multiplex PCR. The sample holds 15,000 to 20,000 clones, 70% to 90% seen once. About this clone itself: Its specificity is unknown.

The chain has TRBV7-2 and TRBJ1-2, with 7 bases matching TRBD1. This sequence was found in a middle-aged woman in good health. Some clones in this sample may be carry-over from other donors' samples. Sequences were obtained from peripheral blood mononuclear cells. CDR3 residues: CASSSTRTGLYGYTF. CDR3 nucleotide sequence: TGTGCCAGCAGCTCGACCCGGACAGGCCTCTATGGCTACACCTTC.